This T cell receptor beta chain appears in the sequencing data of a study of long-term antiretroviral therapy in people with HIV. Study outcomes and limitations: Comparison with controls showed narrower CDR3 length ranges in HIV repertoires.

Regarding this clone: Antigen: not known.

This CDR3 contains 13 residues. Trimming cost V 3 bases and J 1 base, with 7 bases left between them. CDR1 MNHEY and CDR2 SMNVEV come from the germline V gene (reference sequence). Investigators performed immunoSEQ version v3.0 at survey level. For each individual sample, sequencing targeted roughly 35,000-55,000 T-cell genomes. Profiled with immunoSEQ multiplex PCR; TCRdb holds only in-frame clones, not every one. The data show roughly 15,000 clones, with roughly 94% seen just once and approximately 4.2% held by the top ten. The chain employs TRBV27 and TRBJ2-7; D gene unclear. The receptor's source is a woman aged 50 to 65 with HIV. The specimen was unsorted PBMCs, collected just under 6.5 years after starting antiretroviral therapy. The CDR3 DNA is TGTGCCAGCAGTTTTAGGCCATCCTACGAGCAGTACTTC. Translating it yields CASSFRPSYEQYF.